This paragraph covers one T cell receptor beta chain sequence. The sample is drawn from a study of blood T cell repertoires in COVID-19. The wider study: Acute and convalescent COVID-19 samples came from the United States, Italy and Spain.

In the original processing: Counts of nucleated cells, estimated from reference gene primer amplification, were obtained. TCRdb's table, derived via immunoSEQ multiplex PCR, lists solely in-frame clones and lacks some. That table gives V, J and clone size, and the DNA gave D and trimming. The sample consists of roughly 250,000 clones, approximately 85% of them appearing once. Cohorts were determined from participant-reported clinical history. V lost 3 bases, J lost 6 bases, and 9 bases lay in between. This CDR3 has 12 amino acids. Germline V gene data show CDR1 as PRHDT and CDR2 as FYEKMQ (reference sequence).

The chain employs TRBV13 and TRBJ2-7; a possible D gene is TRBD1 (5 bases). The sequencing input was PBMCs or T cells enriched from blood (not recorded which). The sequence was obtained from a woman aged 25 to 39 who had recovered from COVID-19. CDR3 region: CASSLGRVEQYF. In DNA form, the CDR3 reads TGTGCCAGCAGCTTGGGCAGGGTCGAGCAGTACTTC.